This T cell receptor beta chain was sequenced in a study of Ad26.COV2.S vaccination and SARS-CoV-2 variants. The wider study: Donor was one of the participants in the Ad26.COV2.S arm of the COV1001 trial. Administration of Ad26.COV2.S was intramuscular, either once or twice 56 days apart. Overall study results and limits: Spike-specific TCR breadth ran higher among vaccine recipients than placebo recipients. Reports say spike-specific CD8+ and CD4+ T cell responses covered substantial breadth after vaccination.

As to treatment: 19 received Ad26.COV2.S at low or high dose, single or two shots; about 5 received placebo; per-sample allocation not given. Following the first vaccine or placebo injection, samples were taken on day 63. A remark on this clone: Its cognate antigen is unknown.

Some clones are missing from TCRdb's copy, which holds only in-frame ones; the method was immunoSEQ multiplex PCR. The data contain approximately 480,000 clones, approximately 90% of them seen just once; the ten biggest clones take up roughly 13%. This CDR3 region has 14 residues. Per the germline V gene, CDR1 is MNHEY and CDR2 is SMNVEV (reference sequence). V was cut by 5 bases and J by 4 bases, with 12 bases left in between. The sequence came from a person between 18 and 60 years old who received the Ad26.COV2.S COVID-19 vaccine or a placebo. The sample was peripheral blood, taken in a trial of Ad26.COV2.S vaccine versus placebo. This chain uses TRBV27 with TRBJ2-1; D possibly corresponds to TRBD2 (5 bases). CDR3 coding DNA: TGTGCCAGCAGTCCGATCACTAGGTACAATGAGCAGTTCTTC. It translates to CASSPITRYNEQFF.